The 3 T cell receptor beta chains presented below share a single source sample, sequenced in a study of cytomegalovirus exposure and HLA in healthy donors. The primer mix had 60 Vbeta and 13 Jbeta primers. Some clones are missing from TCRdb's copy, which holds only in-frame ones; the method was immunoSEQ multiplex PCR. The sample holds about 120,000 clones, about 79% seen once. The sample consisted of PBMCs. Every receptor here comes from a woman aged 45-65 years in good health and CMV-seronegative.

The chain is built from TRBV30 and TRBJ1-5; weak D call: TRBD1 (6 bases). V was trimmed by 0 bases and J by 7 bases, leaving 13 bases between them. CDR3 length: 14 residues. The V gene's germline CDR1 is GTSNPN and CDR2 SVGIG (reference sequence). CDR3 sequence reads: CAWSVGQGIQPQHF. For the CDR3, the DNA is TGTGCCTGGAGTGTAGGGCAGGGGATCCAGCCCCAGCATTTT.

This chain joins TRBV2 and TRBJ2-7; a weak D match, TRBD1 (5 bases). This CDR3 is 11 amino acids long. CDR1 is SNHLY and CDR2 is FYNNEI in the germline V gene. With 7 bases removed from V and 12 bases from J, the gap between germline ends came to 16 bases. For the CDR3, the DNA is TGTGCCAGCACTTTGACAGCTTACGTGTACTTC. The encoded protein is CASTLTAYVYF.

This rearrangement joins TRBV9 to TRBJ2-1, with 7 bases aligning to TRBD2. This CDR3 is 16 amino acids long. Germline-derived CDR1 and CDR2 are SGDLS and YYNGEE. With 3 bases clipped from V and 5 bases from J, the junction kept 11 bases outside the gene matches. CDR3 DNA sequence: TGTGCCAGCAGCGAGGGCCTGGGGGGGTGGGACAATGAGCAGTTCTTC. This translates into CASSEGLGGWDNEQFF.